This TCR beta chain was sequenced for a study of blood T cells in healthy people across ages. Alongside a J-beta primer mix, a sample-barcoded 5' primer served in a second PCR lasting about 7 to 12 cycles. TCRdb passed the 5' RACE reads through MiXCR, listing each CDR3 protein once. The sample records 850,000 to 1,300,000 distinct CDR3 sequences, less than 50% being singletons. The CDR3 runs to 13 residues. Germline V lookup: CDR1 SGHRS, CDR2 YFSETQ. V trimming: 4 bases; J trimming: 5 bases; junction bases outside the gene matches: 5. This clonotype was seen a handful of times. This clonotype was sampled from a woman aged 60-70 years in good health. J is TRBJ2-7 and V is TRBV5-1; 8 nucleotides align to TRBD1. Sequencing was done on a sample of blood. CDR3 in DNA: TGCGCCAGCAGCATATCGGACAGGGACGAGCAGTACTTC. This gives the protein CASSISDRDEQYF.